This T cell receptor (beta chain) was retrieved from a study of identical twins. This clonotype was recorded at least ten times. Through template switching, a universal primer site was introduced, and the cDNA contained unique molecular identifiers. TCRdb analysed the 5' RACE reads with MiXCR anew, one entry per CDR3 protein. The data contain some 710,000 distinct CDR3 sequences, roughly 6.2% of them singletons. The V gene lost 6 bases and the J gene lost 5 bases, with 13 bases spanning the gap. This CDR3 contains 13 residues. CDR1 is SQVTM, CDR2 ANQGSEA, per germline. This rearrangement joins TRBV29-1 to TRBJ2-2; no reliable D call. Sequenced: naive T cells sorted from blood. This TCR derives from a man in his late teens or twenties in good health. The CDR3 reads CSVDRKGTGELFF. CDR3 DNA: TGCAGCGTCGACCGCAAGGGAACCGGGGAGCTGTTTTTT.